Listed below are T cell receptor beta chains from one sample, sequenced in a study of response to subunit inactivated influenza vaccine. TCRdb reanalysed the RT-PCR reads using MiXCR and keeps one entry per CDR3 protein. This sample has hundreds of thousands of distinct CDR3 sequences, with about 15% found just once. This sample comprised PBMCs from blood, obtained approximately 15 days before vaccination. The receptors derive from a man between 45 and 60 years old who received an inactivated influenza vaccine. Both conserved end residues are part of each CDR3. The order of the fields is V gene, CDR3 length, J gene, clone size, D gene, CDR3 protein, CDR3 DNA. D genes are given only for firm matches. Where a row states a size, it is once, few, many or the class of an expanded clone; other rows omit it.

V: TRBV3-1; length: 13; J: TRBJ1-6; size: few; D: -; CDR3: CASGHRGNSPLHF; DNA: TGTGCCAGCGGGCATCGTGGGAATTCACCCCTCCACTTT
V: TRBV24-1; length: 16; J: TRBJ1-5; size: few; D: TRBD1; CDR3: CATSDAGQLAGQPQHF; DNA: TGTGCCACCAGTGACGCGGGACAGCTGGCGGGTCAGCCCCAGCATTTT
V: TRBV10-3; length: 13; J: TRBJ2-5; size: -; D: TRBD2; CDR3: CAIGTSGEETQYF; DNA: TGTGCCATCGGAACTAGCGGAGAAGAGACCCAGTACTTC
V: TRBV15; length: 14; J: TRBJ2-7; size: -; D: TRBD2; CDR3: CATSREGLSYEQYF; DNA: TGTGCCACCAGCCGGGAGGGCTTGAGCTACGAGCAGTACTTC
V: TRBV20-1; length: 15; J: TRBJ2-3; size: few; D: TRBD1; CDR3: CSARDRRTSTDTQYF; DNA: TGCAGTGCTAGGGACAGGCGAACTAGCACAGATACGCAGTATTTT
V: TRBV12-3/TRBV12-4; length: 14; J: TRBJ2-1; size: -; D: -; CDR3: CASSLQGNANEQFF; DNA: TGTGCCAGCAGTTTACAGGGTAATGCGAATGAGCAGTTCTTC
V: TRBV20-1; length: 13; J: TRBJ1-2; size: -; D: -; CDR3: CSARPGAEYGYTF; DNA: TGCAGTGCTAGACCAGGGGCCGAATATGGCTACACCTTC
V: TRBV7-8; length: 15; J: TRBJ2-2; size: few; D: TRBD1; CDR3: CASSFRDSNTGELFF; DNA: TGTGCCAGCAGCTTTAGGGACAGTAACACCGGGGAGCTGTTTTTT
V: TRBV25-1; length: 12; J: TRBJ2-7; size: many; D: -; CDR3: CASSEHAYEQYF; DNA: TGTGCCAGCAGTGAGCACGCCTACGAGCAGTACTTC
V: TRBV5-5; length: 16; J: TRBJ2-2; size: many; D: TRBD2; CDR3: CASSLRTSGSTGELFF; DNA: TGTGCCAGCAGCCTCCGGACTAGCGGGAGCACCGGGGAGCTGTTTTTT
V: TRBV11-1; length: 18; J: TRBJ2-2; size: few; D: -; CDR3: CASSLLEVTGSFTGELFF; DNA: TGTGCCAGCAGCTTATTAGAGGTGACAGGTTCTTTCACCGGGGAGCTGTTTTTT
V: TRBV5-1; length: 15; J: TRBJ1-2; size: -; D: TRBD1; CDR3: CASSGRTGVHYGYTF; DNA: TGCGCCAGCAGCGGTCGGACAGGGGTGCACTATGGCTACACCTTC
V: TRBV2; length: 13; J: TRBJ2-7; size: few; D: -; CDR3: CASSGYTTYEQYF; DNA: TGTGCCAGCAGTGGTTACACTACCTACGAGCAGTACTTC
V: TRBV6-1; length: 13; J: TRBJ2-7; size: few; D: TRBD2; CDR3: CASKVGGDYEQYF; DNA: TGTGCCAGCAAGGTTGGGGGGGACTACGAGCAGTACTTC
V: TRBV6-5; length: 15; J: TRBJ2-5; size: -; D: -; CDR3: CASSYSILGLETQYF; DNA: TGTGCCAGCAGTTACTCGATATTAGGTCTGGAGACCCAGTACTTC
V: TRBV11-2; length: 16; J: TRBJ2-7; size: many; D: -; CDR3: CASSLGAGTVSYEQYF; DNA: TGTGCCAGCAGCTTAGGAGCCGGGACGGTATCCTACGAGCAGTACTTC
V: TRBV20-1; length: 12; J: TRBJ2-7; size: many; D: -; CDR3: CSARGVPYEQYF; DNA: TGCAGTGCTAGAGGGGTGCCTTACGAGCAGTACTTC
V: TRBV6-5; length: 19; J: TRBJ1-4; size: -; D: -; CDR3: CASSYSGTGGSSTNEKLFF; DNA: TGTGCCAGCAGTTACTCGGGCACAGGTGGTAGTTCAACTAATGAAAAACTGTTTTTT
V: TRBV6-4; length: 16; J: TRBJ2-3; size: few; D: TRBD2; CDR3: CASSPTSGGASDTQYF; DNA: TGTGCCAGCAGTCCGACTAGCGGGGGGGCTAGCGATACGCAGTATTTT
V: TRBV4-1; length: 16; J: TRBJ1-2; size: few; D: -; CDR3: CASSQDFQGSNYGYTF; DNA: TGCGCCAGCAGCCAAGACTTTCAGGGTTCTAACTATGGCTACACCTTC
V: TRBV20-1; length: 14; J: TRBJ2-1; size: few; D: TRBD1; CDR3: CSALRGTGGYEQFF; DNA: TGCAGTGCACTCCGTGGGACAGGGGGCTATGAGCAGTTCTTC
V: TRBV6-1; length: 15; J: TRBJ2-1; size: few; D: TRBD2; CDR3: CASSQEGLARREQFF; DNA: TGTGCCAGCAGTCAAGAGGGACTAGCGCGGCGGGAGCAGTTCTTC
V: TRBV6-5; length: 15; J: TRBJ2-7; size: once; D: TRBD1; CDR3: CASSYGTGDTYEQYF; DNA: TGTGCCAGCAGTTACGGGACAGGGGATACCTACGAGCAGTACTTC
V: TRBV12-3/TRBV12-4; length: 17; J: TRBJ2-3; size: -; D: TRBD2; CDR3: CASSRARRGGLPDTQYF; DNA: TGTGCCAGCAGTCGGGCTAGACGGGGGGGCCTTCCAGATACGCAGTATTTT
V: TRBV29-1; length: 14; J: TRBJ2-1; size: few; D: -; CDR3: CSVESAVSYNEQFF; DNA: TGCAGCGTTGAATCCGCGGTCTCCTACAATGAGCAGTTCTTC
V: TRBV29-1; length: 14; J: TRBJ1-1; size: many; D: TRBD1; CDR3: CSVEEPAGGPEAFF; DNA: TGCAGCGTTGAAGAACCAGCAGGGGGCCCTGAAGCTTTCTTT
V: TRBV12-3/TRBV12-4; length: 15; J: TRBJ2-1; size: -; D: -; CDR3: CASSLLGSGYNEQFF; DNA: TGTGCCAGCAGTTTGCTGGGGTCAGGGTACAATGAGCAGTTCTTC
V: TRBV7-9; length: 12; J: TRBJ2-7; size: -; D: -; CDR3: CASSNTVYEQYF; DNA: TGTGCCAGCAGCAATACCGTCTACGAGCAGTACTTC
V: TRBV7-2; length: 17; J: TRBJ2-1; size: few; D: TRBD1; CDR3: CASSPAPSQGDSNEQFF; DNA: TGTGCCAGCAGCCCAGCGCCTTCACAGGGGGACTCCAATGAGCAGTTCTTC
V: TRBV11-2; length: 15; J: TRBJ2-7; size: -; D: TRBD1; CDR3: CASSMGQGTAYEQYF; DNA: TGTGCCAGCAGCATGGGACAGGGAACGGCCTACGAGCAGTACTTC
V: TRBV28; length: 15; J: TRBJ2-1; size: -; D: TRBD2; CDR3: CASSLWTSGPRGQFF; DNA: TGTGCCAGCAGTCTATGGACTAGCGGGCCGCGGGGGCAGTTCTTC
V: TRBV5-1; length: 18; J: TRBJ2-6; size: few; D: TRBD1; CDR3: CASSGLGTGGVGANVLTF; DNA: TGCGCCAGCAGCGGTTTGGGGACAGGGGGAGTTGGGGCCAACGTCCTGACTTTC
V: TRBV20-1; length: 14; J: TRBJ2-2; size: -; D: -; CDR3: CSARYLGAGGELFF; DNA: TGCAGTGCCCGATATTTGGGGGCGGGGGGGGAGCTGTTTTTT
V: TRBV20-1; length: 13; J: TRBJ2-1; size: few; D: -; CDR3: CSASPTAYNEQFF; DNA: TGCAGTGCTAGCCCCACCGCCTACAATGAGCAGTTCTTC
V: TRBV7-6; length: 13; J: TRBJ2-3; size: -; D: -; CDR3: CASSPVRVFTQYF; DNA: TGTGCCAGCAGCCCGGTTCGAGTTTTTACGCAGTATTTT
V: TRBV9; length: 13; J: TRBJ2-1; size: few; D: TRBD2; CDR3: CASSALAGNEQFF; DNA: TGTGCCAGCAGCGCGCTAGCGGGAAATGAGCAGTTCTTC
V: TRBV30; length: 15; J: TRBJ1-1; size: -; D: -; CDR3: CAWSVRGHTNTEAFF; DNA: TGTGCCTGGAGTGTACGCGGACATACGAACACTGAAGCTTTCTTT
V: TRBV7-9; length: 14; J: TRBJ2-1; size: -; D: TRBD2; CDR3: CASSLALAANEQFF; DNA: TGTGCCAGCAGCTTAGCTCTAGCGGCCAATGAGCAGTTCTTC